The 27 T cell receptor beta chains given below trace back to one sample, sequenced in a study of shared clonotypes between healthy human individuals. Using immunoSEQ multiplex PCR, the repertoire was profiled, and TCRdb retains in-frame clones only, with some absent. The sample yields roughly 1,500,000 clones, around 98.5% seen once. The specimen sequenced was naive CD4+ T cells sorted from blood. The subset denotes: CD45RA+ positively selected. These receptors all stem from a man younger than 45 in good health.

This clone was seen a single time. Other DNA sequences from this sample encode an identical CDR3 as well. V usage is TRBV5-4 and J usage is TRBJ2-2; possible D gene TRBD1, 6 bases. CDR1 is SGHNT and CDR2 is YYREEE in the germline V gene (reference sequence). V lost 1 base to trimming and J lost 1 base, with 8 bases between them. This CDR3 has 15 amino acids. CDR3 nucleotides: TGTGCCAGCAGCTTGTTACAGGGGAACACCGGGGAGCTGTTTTTT. It yields the protein CASSLLQGNTGELFF. The variable domain in full, completed from reference TRBV5-4 and TRBJ2-2, reads ETGVTQSPTHLIKTRGQQVTLRCSSQSGHNTVSWYQQALGQGPQFIFQYYREEENGRGNFPPRFSGLQFPNYSSELNVNALELDDSALYLCASSLLQGNTGELFFGEGSRLTVL.

V and J are TRBV27 and TRBJ2-7, with TRBD2 matching over 10 bases. Germline V gene sequence: CDR1 MNHEY, CDR2 SMNVEV (reference sequence). This CDR3 comprises 13 residues. The V and J ends lost 6 bases and 4 bases, in that order; junction bases with no gene match: 3. The DNA for the CDR3 is TGTGCCAGCAGAGCGGGAGGGGTATACGAGCAGTACTTC. This encodes CASRAGGVYEQYF.

CDR3 DNA: TGTGCCAGCAACAGGGACGCCGGGGATGAGCAGTTCTTC. Residues: CASNRDAGDEQFF. The J gene is TRBJ2-1, the V gene TRBV9; D perhaps matches TRBD1 (6 bases). CDR3 length: 13 residues. V was trimmed by 6 bases and J by 8 bases, leaving 15 bases between them. In germline, CDR1 is SGDLS, CDR2 YYNGEE.

The chain joins TRBV5-1 to TRBJ2-3; 8 nucleotides line up with TRBD1. Germline V gene data show CDR1 as SGHRS and CDR2 as YFSETQ. V was pared by 4 bases and J by 4 bases, with 8 bases of the junction left unmatched. CDR3 length: 15 amino acids. CDR3 protein: CASSPQGEGADTQYF. CDR3 DNA: TGCGCCAGCAGCCCACAGGGGGAAGGAGCAGATACGCAGTATTTT.

CDR3 sequence (DNA): TGTGCGATAGGCGATGAGCAGTTCTTC. This codes for CAIGDEQFF. The chain links TRBV5-8 to TRBJ2-1; D is unclear. This CDR3 has 9 residues. Germline V lookup: CDR1 SGHTS, CDR2 YDEGEE.

V and J are TRBV7-9 and TRBJ2-3; the D is unclear. Germline V CDR1 and CDR2: SEHNR, FQNEAQ (reference sequence). Trimming left V 5 bases short and J 5 bases short, with 8 bases between. This CDR3 has 12 amino acids. The CDR3 nucleotides read TGTGCCAGCAGCCCATCAATAGATACGCAGTATTTT. Amino acids: CASSPSIDTQYF.

This chain connects TRBV27 to TRBJ1-2; D gene uncertain. The ends were cut back, 7 bases at V and 0 bases at J, with 15 bases in the middle. CDR1 is MNHEY and CDR2 is SMNVEV in the germline V gene (reference sequence). The CDR3 extends over 15 amino acids. The CDR3 here is CASNRAGPANYGYTF. Here the CDR3 DNA reads TGTGCCAGCAATCGGGCCGGACCAGCTAACTATGGCTACACCTTC.

V gene TRBV11-3 combines with J gene TRBJ2-7; possibly TRBD1 for D (6 bases). V shed 5 bases and J shed 7 bases, with 15 bases lying between them. Germline assignment: CDR1 SGHNT and CDR2 YENEEA. CDR3 size: 13 residues. The CDR3 loop is CASSQVTGMEQYF. In DNA form, the CDR3 reads TGTGCCAGCAGCCAAGTAACAGGGATGGAGCAGTACTTC.

This rearrangement joins TRBV29-1 to TRBJ2-7, with 10 nucleotides matching TRBD2. The length of the CDR3 is 15 residues. Germline V gene data show CDR1 as SQVTM and CDR2 as ANQGSEA. V dropped 4 bases and J dropped 3; count of bases not matched to a gene: 9. CDR3 in amino acids: CSVVEGTSDFYEQYF. Here the CDR3 DNA reads TGCAGCGTTGTGGAAGGGACTAGCGATTTCTACGAGCAGTACTTC.

The chain has TRBV5-1 and TRBJ2-5, with D perhaps matching TRBD1 or TRBD2 (5 bases each). Germline CDR1 is SGHRS and CDR2 is YFSETQ. The V and J ends lost 6 bases and 4 bases respectively, with 13 bases between them. The CDR3 runs 13 residues. The CDR3 protein is CASNREGTETQYF. DNA of the CDR3: TGCGCCAGCAACCGAGAGGGGACAGAGACCCAGTACTTC.

This sequence joins TRBV5-5 and TRBJ2-2; TRBD2 matches 7 bases. Trimming took 3 bases from V and 0 from J; bases not matched to a gene: 2. The CDR3 has 15 residues. Germline loops: CDR1 SGHKS, CDR2 YYEKEE (reference sequence). In DNA form, the CDR3 reads TGTGCCAGCAGCTCCACTAGCGCGAACACCGGGGAGCTGTTTTTT. The encoded protein is CASSSTSANTGELFF.

The chain recombines TRBV5-4 with TRBJ2-5; the match to TRBD2 covers 10 bases. Germline CDR1 reads SGHNT; CDR2 reads YYREEE (reference sequence). The CDR3 loop spans 15 amino acids. Trimming at V came to 0 bases and at J to 7 bases, leaving 6 bases not matched to a gene. CDR3 sequence: CASSLDLAGVGTQYF. In DNA, the CDR3 is TGTGCCAGCAGCTTGGACCTAGCGGGAGTCGGGACCCAGTACTTC.

This sequence joins TRBV29-1 and TRBJ2-1, with 11 bases identical to TRBD2. The V segment lost 2 bases and the J segment 6 bases; nucleotides outside the gene matches: 3. Germline V gives CDR1 SQVTM, CDR2 ANQGSEA. The CDR3 has 14 amino acids. The CDR3 is CSVEFSGRANEQFF. The CDR3 DNA is TGCAGCGTTGAATTTAGCGGGAGGGCCAATGAGCAGTTCTTC.

The CDR3 DNA follows: TGTGCCAGCAGTGAAGTAGGGGCGGCTCAGCCCCAGCATTTT. Its protein product is CASSEVGAAQPQHF. The genes are TRBV2 and TRBJ1-5; D possibly corresponds to TRBD1 (5 bases). The V end lost 1 base, the J end lost 6 bases, and 10 bases lay between the germline ends. Germline CDR1 is SNHLY and CDR2 is FYNNEI. The CDR3 is 14 residues long.

This clone was recorded only once. This sequence joins TRBV5-1 and TRBJ2-7, with 9 bases identical to TRBD2. Germline lookup yields CDR1 SGHRS and CDR2 YFSETQ. J lost 3 bases, V lost 4 bases, and 29 bases had no gene match. The CDR3 contains 22 residues. The CDR3 protein is CASSPRSGTYQFSGTSIYEQYF. The CDR3, as DNA: TGCGCCAGCAGCCCGAGGTCGGGGACATATCAATTCTCCGGGACTAGCATCTACGAGCAGTACTTC.

The chain links TRBV6-5 to TRBJ2-6; D is undetermined. V lost 6 bases and J lost 4, with 10 bases in between. The germline gives CDR1 MNHEY, CDR2 SVGAGI. The CDR3 loop spans 14 amino acids. The CDR3 is CASSYVGGANVLTF. The DNA for the CDR3 is TGTGCCAGCAGCTACGTGGGCGGGGCCAACGTCCTGACTTTC.

In its sample, this clone was seen once. The chain recombines TRBV28 with TRBJ1-1, with D possibly being TRBD1 (5 bases). The CDR3 covers 16 residues. V was pared by 0 bases and J by 4 bases, with 15 bases between. In germline, CDR1 is MDHEN, CDR2 SYDVKM. CDR3 DNA sequence: TGTGCCAGCAGTTTATGGAGGGGCCCCGGGATCACTGAAGCTTTCTTT. Translation gives CASSLWRGPGITEAFF.

The rearrangement joins TRBV7-8 to TRBJ2-1; D might be TRBD2 (5 bases). The CDR3 length is 13 residues. Germline lookup yields CDR1 SGHVS and CDR2 FQNEAQ. Deletions cut 5 bases from V and 4 bases from J, with 9 bases between. This CDR3 is CASSLRTYNEQFF. Written as DNA, the CDR3 is TGTGCCAGCAGCCTCAGGACTTACAATGAGCAGTTCTTC. The full variable domain, its missing parts supplied by reference TRBV7-8 and TRBJ2-1, is GAGVSQSPRYKVAKRGQDVALRCDPISGHVSLFWYQQALGQGPEFLTYFQNEAQLDKSGLPSDRFFAERPEGSVSTLKIQRTQQEDSAVYLCASSLRTYNEQFFGPGTRLTVL.

The chain carries TRBV27 and TRBJ1-4; D uncertain. V lost 5 bases to trimming and J lost 4 bases, with 20 bases between them. The germline V gene has CDR1 MNHEY and CDR2 SMNVEV (reference sequence). The CDR3 contains 17 residues. The CDR3 spells CASSPAVWGGSNEKLFF. The CDR3 nucleotides are TGTGCCAGCAGTCCCGCGGTATGGGGAGGGAGTAATGAAAAACTGTTTTTT.

The chain links TRBV28 to TRBJ2-7, with D unclear. From germline, CDR1 is MDHEN and CDR2 SYDVKM. The CDR3 consists of 16 residues. The V and J ends lost 5 bases and 0 bases respectively, with 17 bases between them. CDR3 bases: TGTGCCAGCAGTCAGTTCCCGGTGGATCGCTCCTACGAGCAGTACTTC. Its protein product is CASSQFPVDRSYEQYF.

V gene TRBV5-6 combines with J gene TRBJ1-2; perhaps TRBD1 as D (6 bases). The CDR3 has 13 amino acids. V shed 4 bases and J shed 4 bases, with 11 bases lying between them. CDR1 and CDR2 from the germline V gene are SGHDT and YYEEEE. The CDR3 reads CASSRQAAYGYTF. The DNA of the CDR3 is TGTGCCAGCAGCCGACAGGCGGCCTATGGCTACACCTTC.

The V call is TRBV2, the J call TRBJ2-3; D is undetermined. The CDR3 loop spans 13 amino acids. Germline CDR1 reads SNHLY; CDR2 reads FYNNEI. V was pared by 8 bases and J by 2 bases, with 11 bases between. The CDR3 here is CASSSENTDTQYF. For the CDR3, the DNA is TGTGCCAGCTCCAGCGAGAACACAGATACGCAGTATTTT.

This chain links TRBV29-1 with TRBJ1-1; D remains ambiguous. Germline-derived CDR1 and CDR2 are SQVTM and ANQGSEA. The CDR3 has 12 amino acids. V was cut by 4 bases and J by 1 base, with 7 bases left in between. The chain's CDR3 is CSVVIPNTEAFF. The CDR3 DNA follows: TGCAGCGTTGTAATCCCGAACACTGAAGCTTTCTTT.

The rearrangement links TRBV19 to TRBJ1-2, with D possibly TRBD1 on 5 matching bases. This CDR3 has 14 amino acids. The V gene's germline CDR1 is LNHDA and CDR2 SQIVND (reference sequence). The germline V and J ends were trimmed by 7 bases and 8 bases, with 20 bases remaining between them. Here the CDR3 reads CASKPEVGPQGYTF. The CDR3 bases are TGTGCCAGTAAACCTGAGGTGGGGCCTCAAGGCTACACCTTC.

This chain uses TRBV7-9 with TRBJ2-7, with 9 bases identical to TRBD2. Trimming cost V 7 bases and J 5 bases; bases outside gene matches: 9. CDR1 is SEHNR, CDR2 FQNEAQ, per germline (reference sequence). This CDR3 region has 14 residues. The CDR3 spells CASTPGSGSNEQYF. CDR3 sequence (DNA): TGTGCCAGCACCCCGGGTAGCGGGAGCAACGAGCAGTACTTC. The full variable domain, in which reference TRBV7-9 and TRBJ2-7 provide the parts outside the CDR3, is DTGVSQNPRHKITKRGQNVTFRCDPISEHNRLYWYRQTLGQGPEFLTYFQNEAQLEKSRLLSDRFSAERPKGSFSTLEIQRTEQGDSAMYLCASTPGSGSNEQYFGPGTRLTVT.

The gene calls are TRBV7-2 and TRBJ1-2; the match to TRBD1 covers 8 bases. CDR1 is SGHTA, CDR2 FQGNSA, per germline. This CDR3 comprises 15 residues. Trimming removed 4 bases from V and 2 bases from J; junction bases left unmatched: 6. The CDR3 is CASSSMDRANYGYTF. The CDR3 DNA sequence: TGTGCCAGCAGCTCTATGGACAGGGCAAACTATGGCTACACCTTC.

The J gene is TRBJ2-3, the V gene TRBV11-2; 9 positions match TRBD2. CDR1 and CDR2 from the germline V gene are SGHAT and FQNNGV. After removal of 1 base from V and 2 bases from J, the junction contained 7 bases not matched to a gene. This CDR3 region has 17 residues. DNA for the CDR3: TGTGCCAGCAGCTTAGGGGGGCTAGCGGGACTCACAGATACGCAGTATTTT. Translated: CASSLGGLAGLTDTQYF. Using reference TRBV11-2 and TRBJ2-3 for the parts outside the CDR3, the full variable domain is EAGVAQSPRYKIIEKRQSVAFWCNPISGHATLYWYQQILGQGPKLLIQFQNNGVVDDSQLPKDRFSAERLKGVDSTLKIQPAKLEDSAVYLCASSLGGLAGLTDTQYFGPGTRLTVL.